Shown below are 21 T cell receptor beta chains from a single sample sequenced in a study of blood T cells in healthy people across ages. The second PCR ran about 7 to 12 cycles with a sample-barcoded 5' primer and J-beta primers. TCRdb reanalysed the 5' RACE reads using MiXCR and keeps one entry per CDR3 protein. The sample consists of approximately 850,000 distinct CDR3 sequences, nearly 60% of them appearing once. The source material was blood. The receptors originated from a young man in good health.

CDR3 sequence (DNA): TGCAGCGTCCGGGACCCCTTAAGGGAAAAACTGTTTTTT. Encoded protein: CSVRDPLREKLFF. This chain joins TRBV29-1 and TRBJ1-4; D is perhaps TRBD1 (5 bases). CDR1 is SQVTM and CDR2 is ANQGSEA in the germline V gene. The CDR3 consists of 13 residues. V lost 6 bases, J lost 8 bases, and 16 bases lay in between.

The V and J genes are TRBV20-1 and TRBJ2-5; 8 bases map to TRBD1. CDR1 and CDR2 from the germline V gene are DFQATT and SNEGSKA (reference sequence). After removal of 5 bases from V and 5 bases from J, the junction contained 4 bases not matched to a gene. This CDR3 spans 12 amino acids. The CDR3 DNA sequence: TGCAGTGCTCCGGACAGGGTCGAGACCCAGTACTTC. Its protein product is CSAPDRVETQYF.

The chain is built from TRBV4-3 and TRBJ2-1; 8 bases map to TRBD2. J was trimmed by 5 bases and V by 3 bases; bases with no gene match: 15. The CDR3 runs to 18 residues. Germline V gene data show CDR1 as LGHNA and CDR2 as YSLEER. CDR3 DNA sequence: TGCGCCAGCAGCCAGGCGTTTGTTAGACTAGCGCTACACAATGAGCAGTTCTTC. Translation: CASSQAFVRLALHNEQFF.

The V call is TRBV6-1, the J call TRBJ2-5, with a possible D match to TRBD2 (6 bases). The V and J ends lost 3 bases and 11 bases respectively, with 16 bases between them. The CDR3 contains 13 residues. Looked up from germline, CDR1 is MNHNS and CDR2 is SASEGT. The CDR3 sequence is CASSEVSRGEQYF. The CDR3 DNA reads as TGTGCCAGCAGTGAGGTGTCGCGGGGTGAGCAGTACTTC.

The CDR3 DNA reads TGTGCCAGCAGCCGGGGTGTAGGCCAAGAGACCCAGTACTTC. It encodes CASSRGVGQETQYF. The gene calls are TRBV6-5 and TRBJ2-5; maybe TRBD2 (5 bases). This CDR3 has 14 amino acids. Between the trimmed V and J ends, which lost 6 bases and 1 base, there was a span of 12 bases. Germline lookup yields CDR1 MNHEY and CDR2 SVGAGI.

The V and J genes are TRBV5-1 and TRBJ2-7; no reliable D call. Trimming cost V 2 bases and J 3 bases, with 9 bases left between them. In germline, CDR1 is SGHRS, CDR2 YFSETQ. CDR3 length: 13 amino acids. Here the CDR3 reads CASSLIADYEQYF. DNA for the CDR3: TGCGCCAGCAGCTTAATCGCCGACTACGAGCAGTACTTC.

Only one count was recorded for this clonotype. The chain uses TRBV5-1 and TRBJ1-1; possible D gene TRBD1, 5 bases. V lost 7 bases to trimming and J lost 0 bases, with 10 bases between them. This CDR3 has 13 residues. The germline V gene has CDR1 SGHRS and CDR2 YFSETQ. Here the CDR3 reads CASSGLLNTEAFF. CDR3 DNA sequence: TGCGCCAGCTCGGGACTTTTGAACACTGAAGCTTTCTTT.

The chain couples TRBV6-1 to TRBJ2-3; 16 positions match TRBD2. Trimming removed 1 base from V and 6 bases from J; junction bases left unmatched: 10. CDR3 length: 19 residues. The germline gives CDR1 MNHNS, CDR2 SASEGT. CDR3 loop: CASSEEGTSGRARVDTQYF. CDR3 bases: TGTGCCAGCAGTGAAGAGGGGACTAGCGGGAGGGCCAGGGTCGATACGCAGTATTTT.

The chain couples TRBV20-1 to TRBJ2-1; the match to TRBD2 covers 9 bases. The CDR3 is 16 amino acids. With V trimmed by 3 bases and J by 0 bases, 6 bases remained unmatched. In germline, CDR1 is DFQATT, CDR2 SNEGSKA (reference sequence). The CDR3 coding sequence is TGCAGTGCTAGTAGGATTAGCGGGAGCTCCTACAATGAGCAGTTCTTC. It encodes CSASRISGSSYNEQFF.

The gene calls are TRBV6-2 or TRBV6-3 and TRBJ1-5, with 9 bases lining up with TRBD1. This CDR3 spans 18 amino acids. CDR1 MNHEY and CDR2 SVGEGT come from the germline V gene. Losses at the gene ends were 0 bases for V and 7 bases for J; bases not matched to a gene: 13. In DNA, the CDR3 is TGTGCCAGCAGTTACTCGAACCGGGACAGGGATAAGGAACAGCCCCAGCATTTT. Its protein product is CASSYSNRDRDKEQPQHF.

The chain has TRBV5-1 and TRBJ2-5; 7 nucleotides line up with TRBD1. After removal of 3 bases from V and 6 bases from J, the junction contained 8 bases not matched to a gene. The CDR3 totals 14 residues. Per the germline V gene, CDR1 is SGHRS and CDR2 is YFSETQ. CDR3 nucleotides: TGCGCCAGCAGCTGGCCGGACAGGCAGCAGACCCAGTACTTC. Translated, it gives CASSWPDRQQTQYF.

Comments on this clonotype: An end of the junction does not agree with germline; a read error may underlie this. The chain recombines TRBV2 with TRBJ1-6; D gene unclear. Germline V gene lookup returns CDR1 SNHLY and CDR2 FYNNEI. There are 13 residues in the CDR3. The CDR3 DNA follows: TGTGCCGGCAGAGATTATCATAATTCACCCCTCCACTTT. It specifies CAGRDYHNSPLHF.

This clonotype occurred once. V gene TRBV11-2 combines with J gene TRBJ2-5; a possible D gene is TRBD1 (7 bases). The DNA end lines up better with TRBJ2-7; the J call may be wrong. This CDR3 comprises 15 residues. From germline, CDR1 is SGHAT and CDR2 FQNNGV. CDR3 region: CASNRGGAGGSEQYF. The DNA for the CDR3 is TGTGCCAGCAACCGTGGAGGGGCAGGGGGTAGCGAGCAGTACTTC.

This clonotype was seen more than once but under ten times. The rearrangement joins TRBV4-3 to TRBJ2-5; 7 bases are shared with TRBD2. V lost 0 bases and J lost 7; bases outside the gene matches: 2. The CDR3 has 13 amino acids. Germline CDR1 is LGHNA and CDR2 is YSLEER. In DNA form, the CDR3 reads TGCGCCAGCAGCCAAGATTGGGGGGGGACCCAGTACTTC. It specifies CASSQDWGGTQYF.

This chain joins TRBV20-1 and TRBJ2-3; D might be TRBD1 (6 bases). This CDR3 is built from 14 residues. The germline V gene encodes CDR1 DFQATT and CDR2 SNEGSKA (reference sequence). Trimming shortened V by 4 bases and J by 3 bases, and 14 bases separated the two germline ends. CDR3 coding DNA: TGCAGTGCTAACTACAGGGTGGGGACAGATACGCAGTATTTT. Amino acids: CSANYRVGTDTQYF.

The chain employs TRBV12-3 or TRBV12-4 and TRBJ1-2; D is unresolved. The CDR3 consists of 13 residues. The ends were cut back, 5 bases at V and 6 bases at J, with 13 bases in the middle. For the CDR3, the DNA is TGTGCCAGCAGTGGCCGGGCTATTAATGGCTACACCTTC. Amino acid sequence: CASSGRAINGYTF.

This clonotype was recorded a few times. V usage is TRBV27 and J usage is TRBJ2-7; 8 nucleotides agree with TRBD1. In germline, CDR1 is MNHEY, CDR2 SMNVEV (reference sequence). V shed 5 bases and J 2 bases; nucleotides not matched to a gene: 8. The CDR3 contains 15 residues. CDR3 protein: CASSPGTGPTYEQYF. The CDR3, as DNA: TGTGCCAGCAGTCCCGGGACAGGACCAACCTACGAGCAGTACTTC.

The rearrangement joins TRBV20-1 to TRBJ2-1; possibly TRBD1 for D (5 bases). The germline V gene encodes CDR1 DFQATT and CDR2 SNEGSKA (reference sequence). Trimming cost V 6 bases and J 5 bases, with 20 bases left between them. This CDR3 is 15 amino acids long. Here the CDR3 DNA reads TGCAGTGCCTGGGAAGGGAACTGGGGCCACAATGAGCAGTTCTTC. This gives the protein CSAWEGNWGHNEQFF.

The gene calls are TRBV25-1 and TRBJ2-1, with TRBD2 identical over 10 bases. The germline CDR1 and CDR2 sequences are MGHDK and SYGVNS. The CDR3 has 15 residues. V dropped 5 bases and J dropped 6; count of bases not matched to a gene: 7. CDR3 coding DNA: TGTGCCAGCAGTAAGGGGACTAGCGTGCTCAATGAGCAGTTCTTC. Translation: CASSKGTSVLNEQFF.

Notes on this clonotype: This could be a read error, since a much larger clone is one nucleotide away. J is TRBJ1-1 and V is TRBV27; tentative D call: TRBD1 (6 bases). Trimming shortened V by 8 bases and J by 11 bases, and 24 bases separated the two germline ends. Germline values: CDR1 MNHEY, CDR2 SMNVEV (reference sequence). The CDR3 runs to 14 residues. CDR3: CASGPLGGGGGAFF. The CDR3 bases are TGTGCCAGCGGACCCCTAGGGGGGGGCGGTGGGGCTTTCTTT.

The V and J genes are TRBV20-1 and TRBJ2-6, with TRBD1 matching over 8 bases. The CDR3 is 16 amino acids. The germline V gene has CDR1 DFQATT and CDR2 SNEGSKA (reference sequence). V lost 5 bases, J lost 1 base, and 7 bases stayed unmatched. The CDR3: CSAPDRGGSGANVLTF. Written as DNA, the CDR3 is TGCAGTGCTCCCGACAGGGGAGGATCTGGGGCCAACGTCCTGACTTTC.